The 30 T cell receptor beta chains below come from one sample, sequenced in a study of blood T cell repertoires in COVID-19. Assay used: immunoSEQ multiplex PCR; TCRdb lists only in-frame clones, some missing. The table shows some 99,000 clones, with 84% occurring only once. The sample consisted of peripheral blood. All receptors come from a woman older than 75 with active or convalescent COVID-19.

The rearrangement uses TRBV14 and TRBJ2-7; the match to TRBD1 covers 8 bases. V shed 4 bases, J shed 4 bases, and the junction held 9 bases outside the gene matches. The CDR3 totals 15 residues. Looked up from germline, CDR1 is SGHDN and CDR2 is FVKESK. The CDR3 coding sequence is TGTGCCAGCAGCCCTTCAGGGGGCGCCGGGTACGAGCAGTACTTC. This encodes CASSPSGGAGYEQYF.

The gene calls are TRBV5-1 and TRBJ1-2, with a weak D call TRBD1 (6 bases). This CDR3 comprises 14 residues. Trimming stripped 6 bases from V and 7 bases from J, with 19 bases between. CDR1 is SGHRS, CDR2 YFSETQ, per germline. The CDR3 DNA reads TGCGCCAGCAAAGAACAGGGAGGGGAAGGTGGCTACACCTTC. It is translated as CASKEQGGEGGYTF. The full variable domain, its missing parts supplied by reference TRBV5-1 and TRBJ1-2, is KAGVTQTPRYLIKTRGQQVTLSCSPISGHRSVSWYQQTPGQGLQFLFEYFSETQRNKGNFPGRFSGRQFSNSRSEMNVSTLELGDSALYLCASKEQGGEGGYTFGSGTRLTVV.

The rearrangement uses TRBV7-8 and TRBJ1-2, with 7 nucleotides matching TRBD1. Looked up from germline, CDR1 is SGHVS and CDR2 is FQNEAQ. The CDR3 is made up of 18 amino acids. Unmatched junction bases numbered 16, after V lost 0 bases and J lost 6 bases. CDR3 bases: TGTGCCAGCAGCTTAGCTTCGGCAGGGGGTATTCTTTTGCATGGCTACACCTTC. Amino acids: CASSLASAGGILLHGYTF.

The rearrangement joins TRBV7-9 to TRBJ2-1; the D gene is possibly TRBD2 (5 bases). CDR1 SEHNR and CDR2 FQNEAQ come from the germline V gene (reference sequence). This CDR3 has 15 amino acids. V lost 2 bases and J lost 9, with 17 bases in between. In DNA, the CDR3 is TGTGCCAGCAGCTTAACCACCCTAGGAGGAAGTGAGCAGTTCTTC. This gives the protein CASSLTTLGGSEQFF. Complete variable domain (other parts from reference TRBV7-9 and TRBJ2-1): DTGVSQNPRHKITKRGQNVTFRCDPISEHNRLYWYRQTLGQGPEFLTYFQNEAQLEKSRLLSDRFSAERPKGSFSTLEIQRTEQGDSAMYLCASSLTTLGGSEQFFGPGTRLTVL.

The gene calls are TRBV6-4 and TRBJ1-1; 8 bases line up with TRBD1. Trimming took 6 bases from V and 10 from J; bases not matched to a gene: 10. The CDR3 consists of 13 residues. CDR1 MRHNA and CDR2 SNTAGT come from the germline V gene. This chain's CDR3 is CASRAGQGMRAFF. CDR3 DNA sequence: TGTGCCAGCAGGGCAGGACAGGGAATGAGAGCTTTCTTT.

The chain employs TRBV5-1 and TRBJ1-2, with 7 bases matching TRBD1. The CDR3 sequence is 12 residues long. J was trimmed by 7 bases and V by 4 bases; bases with no gene match: 4. CDR1 is SGHRS, CDR2 YFSETQ, per germline. The CDR3 spells CASSVQGLGYTF. CDR3 bases: TGCGCCAGCAGCGTACAGGGGCTTGGCTACACCTTC.

This clone was seen a few times. This rearrangement joins TRBV3-1 (or the pseudogene TRBV3-2) to TRBJ1-1; 7 bases fit TRBD1. Germline loops: CDR1 LGHDT, CDR2 YNNKEL (reference sequence). The CDR3 spans 15 residues. J lost 0 bases, V lost 4 bases, and 5 bases had no gene match. The CDR3 sequence is CASSPMGQLNTEAFF. CDR3 in DNA: TGTGCCAGCAGCCCTATGGGACAGTTGAACACTGAAGCTTTCTTT.

The J gene is TRBJ1-2, the V gene TRBV20-1, with 7 bases aligning to TRBD1. CDR3 length: 16 amino acids. Germline loops: CDR1 DFQATT, CDR2 SNEGSKA (reference sequence). V shed 3 bases and J 2 bases; nucleotides not matched to a gene: 12. The CDR3 DNA reads TGCAGTGCTAGTAGGGCCTCGACAGGGTTAAACTATGGCTACACCTTC. Its translation is CSASRASTGLNYGYTF.

The V and J genes are TRBV5-1 and TRBJ2-7, with TRBD1 matching 10 bases. Germline CDR1 and CDR2: SGHRS and YFSETQ. The CDR3 loop spans 14 amino acids. V dropped 5 bases and J dropped 0; count of bases not matched to a gene: 2. The CDR3 nucleotides read TGCGCCAGCAGGGGACAGGGGAGCTCCTACGAGCAGTACTTC. Protein sequence: CASRGQGSSYEQYF. Full variable domain (remainder filled in from reference TRBV5-1 and TRBJ2-7): KAGVTQTPRYLIKTRGQQVTLSCSPISGHRSVSWYQQTPGQGLQFLFEYFSETQRNKGNFPGRFSGRQFSNSRSEMNVSTLELGDSALYLCASRGQGSSYEQYFGPGTRLTVT.

The V call is TRBV28, the J call TRBJ1-2, with D unclear. The CDR3 consists of 14 residues. Germline V lookup: CDR1 MDHEN, CDR2 SYDVKM. The V end was cut by 2 bases, the J end by 8 bases, with 15 bases between. The DNA of the CDR3 is TGTGCCAGCAGTTTAGAAGGCCAGCCGGAGGGCTACACCTTC. Translating gives CASSLEGQPEGYTF.

In this sample, this clone turned up once. The chain couples TRBV15 to TRBJ1-3; D remains ambiguous. Looked up from germline, CDR1 is LNHNV and CDR2 is YYDKDF (reference sequence). V was cut by 0 bases and J by 4 bases, with 10 bases left in between. The CDR3 sequence is 15 residues long. The CDR3 protein is CATSRDTTHGNTIYF. Here the CDR3 DNA reads TGTGCCACCAGCAGAGATACCACACACGGAAACACCATATATTTT.

V and J are TRBV3-1 (or the pseudogene TRBV3-2) and TRBJ2-1; 15 nucleotides agree with TRBD2. The CDR3 covers 17 residues. V was clipped by 8 bases and J by 3 bases; unmatched bases: 8. Germline V gives CDR1 LGHDT, CDR2 YNNKEL (reference sequence). In DNA form, the CDR3 reads TGTGCCAGCCGTCCCGGGACTAGCGGGAGGTTCTACAATGAGCAGTTCTTC. Encoded protein: CASRPGTSGRFYNEQFF.

V is TRBV10-3 and J is TRBJ1-6; D remains ambiguous. CDR3 length: 14 residues. CDR1 and CDR2 (germline): ENHRY, SYGVKD. Trimming cost V 6 bases and J 3 bases, with 9 bases left between them. The CDR3 reads CAIRNEIYNSPLHF. The DNA for the CDR3 is TGTGCCATCAGGAATGAGATCTATAATTCACCCCTCCACTTT.

The V and J genes are TRBV3-1 (or the pseudogene TRBV3-2) and TRBJ2-7; maybe TRBD2 (6 bases). CDR1 LGHDT and CDR2 YNNKEL come from the germline V gene (reference sequence). The CDR3 sequence is 15 residues long. V lost 1 base, J lost 8 bases, and 18 bases lay in between. The CDR3 DNA follows: TGTGCCAGCAGCCAAGTCTTTGGGACTTCTGCCCAGCAGTACTTC. Translating it yields CASSQVFGTSAQQYF.

The chain is built from TRBV6-6 and TRBJ1-2, with TRBD1 as a possible D gene (6 bases). Trimming cost V 6 bases and J 2 bases, with 13 bases left between them. This CDR3 has 14 amino acids. In germline, CDR1 is MNHNY, CDR2 SVGAGI (reference sequence). The CDR3 region has the DNA TGTGCCAGCAGGGAACAGGGTCCCAACTATGGCTACACCTTC. Amino acids: CASREQGPNYGYTF.

The chain recombines TRBV5-1 with TRBJ2-2, with TRBD2 as a possible D gene (5 bases). The CDR3 is 15 residues long. With 4 bases removed from V and 6 bases from J, the gap between germline ends came to 16 bases. The germline CDR1 and CDR2 sequences are SGHRS and YFSETQ. Here the CDR3 reads CASSRQRGIAGELFF. CDR3 in DNA: TGCGCCAGCAGCCGACAACGAGGGATCGCCGGGGAGCTGTTTTTT.

This chain uses TRBV9 with TRBJ2-2, with 13 nucleotides matching TRBD2. CDR1 is SGDLS and CDR2 is YYNGEE in the germline V gene. This CDR3 region has 17 residues. V shed 3 bases and J 4 bases; nucleotides not matched to a gene: 6. The CDR3 region has the DNA TGTGCCAGCAGCGCAAGAGGACTAGCGGGAGCCACCGGGGAGCTGTTTTTT. Its translation: CASSARGLAGATGELFF.

V is TRBV13 and J is TRBJ1-3, with D hard to call. Germline CDR1 is PRHDT and CDR2 is FYEKMQ (reference sequence). The length of the CDR3 is 16 residues. V lost 7 bases and J lost 0, with 16 bases in between. This CDR3 is CASNRRRPSSGNTIYF. For the CDR3, the DNA is TGTGCCAGCAATCGAAGGCGGCCCAGCTCTGGAAACACCATATATTTT.

The chain combines TRBV3-1 (or the pseudogene TRBV3-2) with TRBJ2-2; no clear D. The V end was cut by 5 bases, the J end by 10 bases, with 11 bases between. The CDR3 consists of 12 residues. Germline values: CDR1 LGHDT, CDR2 YNNKEL (reference sequence). CDR3 sequence reads: CASSEAYSELFF. The CDR3 DNA reads TGTGCCAGCAGCGAAGCTTACTCGGAGCTGTTTTTT.

J is TRBJ1-2 and V is TRBV9, with D tentatively TRBD1 (5 bases). V was trimmed by 3 bases and J by 7 bases, leaving 7 bases between them. This CDR3 has 11 residues. Germline V gene sequence: CDR1 SGDLS, CDR2 YYNGEE. The DNA for the CDR3 is TGTGCCAGCAGCGGCGGGGGTGGCTACACCTTC. As protein: CASSGGGGYTF.

V and J are TRBV6-5 and TRBJ2-7; 8 bases agree with TRBD2. Germline CDR1 and CDR2: MNHEY and SVGAGI. The length of the CDR3 is 15 residues. V dropped 6 bases and J dropped 3; count of bases not matched to a gene: 10. In DNA, the CDR3 is TGTGCCAGCAGGGGGGGGAGTAGCGGGGTCTACGAGCAGTACTTC. Its translation: CASRGGSSGVYEQYF.

The chain links TRBV27 to TRBJ1-2, with no clear D. Germline CDR1 is MNHEY and CDR2 is SMNVEV (reference sequence). The CDR3 is 14 amino acids. V was cut by 2 bases and J by 4 bases, with 11 bases left in between. The CDR3 loop reads CASSLQPGRYGYTF. CDR3 DNA sequence: TGTGCCAGCAGTTTACAGCCAGGCCGCTATGGCTACACCTTC.

This chain joins TRBV28 and TRBJ1-6, with D possibly TRBD1 on 5 matching bases. The ends were cut back, 7 bases at V and 3 bases at J, with 10 bases in the middle. Germline V gene data show CDR1 as MDHEN and CDR2 as SYDVKM. CDR3 length: 14 residues. The CDR3 protein is CASITGGYNSPLHF. The CDR3 bases are TGTGCCAGCATTACGGGGGGCTATAATTCACCCCTCCACTTT.

V usage is TRBV11-2 and J usage is TRBJ2-1; TRBD2 matches 9 bases. The CDR3 runs 17 residues. Germline CDR1 and CDR2: SGHAT and FQNNGV. V shed 4 bases and J 9 bases; nucleotides not matched to a gene: 16. In DNA form, the CDR3 reads TGTGCCAGCAGCTGGTCGGCGGCGGGACTAGCCTTTCGTGAGCAGTTCTTC. This gives the protein CASSWSAAGLAFREQFF.

The chain uses TRBV19 and TRBJ1-1; 8 nucleotides match TRBD1. There are 12 residues in the CDR3. The V gene's germline CDR1 is LNHDA and CDR2 SQIVND (reference sequence). V lost 5 bases, J lost 8 bases, and 4 bases stayed unmatched. The CDR3 sequence: CASSDRGEEAFF. CDR3 in DNA: TGTGCCAGTAGTGACAGGGGCGAGGAAGCTTTCTTT.

This chain uses TRBV7-3 with TRBJ2-1; D is perhaps TRBD1 (6 bases). In germline, CDR1 is SGHTA, CDR2 FQGTGA. The CDR3 sequence is 13 residues long. Trimming pared 4 bases from V and 4 bases from J, leaving 8 bases between. CDR3 amino acids: CASSSGTYNEQFF. CDR3 sequence (DNA): TGTGCCAGCAGCTCCGGGACATACAATGAGCAGTTCTTC.

V gene TRBV5-1 combines with J gene TRBJ2-2, with 9 nucleotides matching TRBD1. Per germline, CDR1 SGHRS and CDR2 YFSETQ. CDR3 length: 15 residues. V lost 2 bases to trimming and J lost 3 bases; unmatched junction nucleotides: 2. The chain's CDR3 is CASSFGTGYTGELFF. CDR3 nucleotides: TGCGCCAGCAGCTTCGGGACAGGGTACACCGGGGAGCTGTTTTTT.

V and J are TRBV18 and TRBJ2-3, with a tentative D call TRBD2 (6 bases). From germline, CDR1 is KGHSH and CDR2 LQKENI. The CDR3 runs 15 residues. Trimming left V 3 bases short and J 0 bases short, with 10 bases between. The CDR3: CASSPLASSTDTQYF. The CDR3 DNA follows: TGTGCCAGCTCACCTCTAGCGTCTAGCACAGATACGCAGTATTTT.

The chain couples TRBV11-3 to TRBJ1-1, with 8 bases matching TRBD1. Germline trimming cut 2 bases from V and 1 base from J; bases unmatched to any gene: 0. Germline-derived CDR1 and CDR2 are SGHNT and YENEEA. The CDR3 loop spans 14 amino acids. CDR3 in amino acids: CASSLTGGNTEAFF. CDR3 coding DNA: TGTGCCAGCAGCTTAACAGGGGGGAACACTGAAGCTTTCTTT.

The chain joins TRBV2 to TRBJ2-1, with TRBD2 matching 10 bases. From germline, CDR1 is SNHLY and CDR2 FYNNEI. The trim removed 5 bases at V and 2 bases at J, leaving 3 bases unmatched. This CDR3 contains 15 residues. The CDR3 region is CASSRTSGTYNEQFF. CDR3 nucleotides: TGTGCCAGCAGTCGGACTAGCGGAACCTACAATGAGCAGTTCTTC.